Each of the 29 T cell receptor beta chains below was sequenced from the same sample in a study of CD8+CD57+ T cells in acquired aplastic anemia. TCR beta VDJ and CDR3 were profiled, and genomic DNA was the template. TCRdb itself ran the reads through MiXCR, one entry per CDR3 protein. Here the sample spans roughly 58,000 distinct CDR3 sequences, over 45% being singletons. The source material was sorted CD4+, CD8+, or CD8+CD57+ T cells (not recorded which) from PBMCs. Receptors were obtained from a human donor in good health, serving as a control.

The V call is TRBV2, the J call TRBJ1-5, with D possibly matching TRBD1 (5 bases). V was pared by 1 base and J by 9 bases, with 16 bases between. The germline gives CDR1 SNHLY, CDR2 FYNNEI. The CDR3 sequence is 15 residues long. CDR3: CASSEEGRVAMPQHF. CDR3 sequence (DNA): TGTGCCAGCAGTGAAGAAGGCAGGGTAGCAATGCCCCAGCATTTT.

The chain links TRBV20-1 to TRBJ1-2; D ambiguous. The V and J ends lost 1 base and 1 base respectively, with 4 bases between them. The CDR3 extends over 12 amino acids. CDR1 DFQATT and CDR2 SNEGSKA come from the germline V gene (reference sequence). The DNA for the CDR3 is TGCAGTGCTAGAGGAGATAACTATGGCTACACCTTC. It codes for CSARGDNYGYTF.

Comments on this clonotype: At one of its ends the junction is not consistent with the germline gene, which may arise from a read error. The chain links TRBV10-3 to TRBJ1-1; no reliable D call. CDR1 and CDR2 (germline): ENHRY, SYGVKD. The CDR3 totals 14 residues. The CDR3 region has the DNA TGTGCCATCATGAGGGCCAGCAGTGCCACTGGAGCTTTCTTT. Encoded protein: CAIMRASSATGAFF.

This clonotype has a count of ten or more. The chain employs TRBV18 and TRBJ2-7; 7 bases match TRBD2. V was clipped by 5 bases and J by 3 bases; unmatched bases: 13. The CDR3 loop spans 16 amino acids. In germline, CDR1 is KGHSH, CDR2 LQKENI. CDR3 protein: CASSNGQGGEGYEQYF. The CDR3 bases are TGTGCCAGCTCAAACGGACAAGGCGGGGAGGGCTACGAGCAGTACTTC.

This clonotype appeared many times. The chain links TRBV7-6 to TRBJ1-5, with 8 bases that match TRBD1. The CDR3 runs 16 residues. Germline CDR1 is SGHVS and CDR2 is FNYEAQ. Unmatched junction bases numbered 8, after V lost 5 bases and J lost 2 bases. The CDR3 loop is CASSPRTGSGNQPQHF. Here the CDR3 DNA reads TGTGCCAGCAGCCCCCGGACAGGGTCTGGCAATCAGCCCCAGCATTTT.

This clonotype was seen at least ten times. This chain's CDR3 is CASSQRTVYTGELFF. The DNA for the CDR3 is TGTGCCAGCAGTCAACGGACAGTATACACCGGGGAGCTGTTTTTT. V is TRBV27 and J is TRBJ2-2, with D perhaps matching TRBD1 (6 bases). Trimming removed 5 bases at V and 3 bases at J, with 13 bases between. The CDR3 length is 15 residues. CDR1 and CDR2 from the germline V gene are MNHEY and SMNVEV (reference sequence).

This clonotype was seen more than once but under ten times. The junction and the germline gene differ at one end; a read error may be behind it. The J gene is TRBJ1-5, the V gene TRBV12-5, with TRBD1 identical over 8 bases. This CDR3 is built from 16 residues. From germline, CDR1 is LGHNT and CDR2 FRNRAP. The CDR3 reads CAGGLATGAHNQPQHF. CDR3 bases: TGTGCTGGTGGTTTGGCGACAGGGGCTCACAATCAGCCCCAGCATTTT. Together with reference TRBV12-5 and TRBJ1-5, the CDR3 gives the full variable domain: DARVTQTPRHKVTEMGQEVTMRCQPILGHNTVFWYRQTMMQGLELLAYFRNRAPLDDSGMPKDRFSAEMPDATLATLKIQPSEPRDSAVYFCAGGLATGAHNQPQHFGDGTRLSIL.

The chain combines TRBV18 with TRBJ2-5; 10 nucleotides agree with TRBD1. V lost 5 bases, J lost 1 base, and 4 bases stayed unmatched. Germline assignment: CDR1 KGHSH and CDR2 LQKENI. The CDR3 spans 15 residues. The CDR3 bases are TGTGCCAGCTCAGCCGGGACAGGGGTCCAAGAGACCCAGTACTTC. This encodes CASSAGTGVQETQYF.

For the CDR3, the DNA is TGTGCCACCAGGAGGGGGGTTGGGACTGAAGCTTTCTTT. Its protein is CATRRGVGTEAFF. This rearrangement joins TRBV15 to TRBJ1-1, with D perhaps matching TRBD1 (6 bases). V was trimmed by 6 bases and J by 5 bases, leaving 13 bases between them. Per germline, CDR1 LNHNV and CDR2 YYDKDF (reference sequence). CDR3 length equals 13 residues.

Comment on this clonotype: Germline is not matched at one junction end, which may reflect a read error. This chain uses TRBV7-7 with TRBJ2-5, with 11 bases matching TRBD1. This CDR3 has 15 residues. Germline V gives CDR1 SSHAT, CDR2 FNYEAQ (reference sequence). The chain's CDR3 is CASSFGTGGQETQYF. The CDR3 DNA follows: TGTGCTAGCAGCTTCGGGACAGGGGGTCAAGAGACCCAGTACTTC.

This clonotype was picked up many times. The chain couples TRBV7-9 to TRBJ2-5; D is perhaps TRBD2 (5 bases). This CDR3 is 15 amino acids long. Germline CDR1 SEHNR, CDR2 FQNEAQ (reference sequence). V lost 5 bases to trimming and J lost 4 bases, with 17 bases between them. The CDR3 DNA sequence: TGTGCCAGCAGCCTGCGGGTGGGAGCTAGAGAGACCCAGTACTTC. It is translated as CASSLRVGARETQYF.

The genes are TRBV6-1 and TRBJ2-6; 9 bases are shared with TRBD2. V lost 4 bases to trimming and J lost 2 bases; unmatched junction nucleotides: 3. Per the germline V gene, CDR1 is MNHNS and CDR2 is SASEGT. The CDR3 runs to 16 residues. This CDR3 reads CASSVAGAPGANVLTF. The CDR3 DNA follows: TGTGCCAGCAGTGTAGCGGGAGCTCCTGGGGCCAACGTCCTGACTTTC.

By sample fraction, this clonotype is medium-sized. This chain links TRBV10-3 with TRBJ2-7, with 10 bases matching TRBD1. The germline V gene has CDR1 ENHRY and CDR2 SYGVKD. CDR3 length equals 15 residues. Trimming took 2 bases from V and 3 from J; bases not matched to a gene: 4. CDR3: CAISERGQGFYEQYF. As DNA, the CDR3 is TGTGCCATCAGTGAGAGGGGACAGGGGTTCTACGAGCAGTACTTC.

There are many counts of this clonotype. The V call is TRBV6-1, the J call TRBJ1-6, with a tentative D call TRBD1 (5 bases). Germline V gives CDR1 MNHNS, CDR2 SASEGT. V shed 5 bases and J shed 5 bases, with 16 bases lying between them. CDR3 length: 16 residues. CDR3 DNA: TGTGCCAGCAGTCCCCGGTGGGGACCTAATAATTCACCCCTCCACTTT. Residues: CASSPRWGPNNSPLHF.

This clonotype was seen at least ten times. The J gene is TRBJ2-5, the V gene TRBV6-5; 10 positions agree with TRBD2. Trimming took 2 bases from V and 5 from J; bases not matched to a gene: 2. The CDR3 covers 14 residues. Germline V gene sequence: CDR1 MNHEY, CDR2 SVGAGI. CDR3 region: CASSYKREGETQYF. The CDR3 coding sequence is TGTGCCAGCAGTTACAAGCGGGAGGGGGAGACCCAGTACTTC.

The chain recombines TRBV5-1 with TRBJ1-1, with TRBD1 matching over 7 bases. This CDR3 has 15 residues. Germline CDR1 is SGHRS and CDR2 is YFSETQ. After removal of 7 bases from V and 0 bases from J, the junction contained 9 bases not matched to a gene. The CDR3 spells CASLDGTAMNTEAFF. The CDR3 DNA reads TGCGCCAGCCTAGACGGGACAGCTATGAACACTGAAGCTTTCTTT.

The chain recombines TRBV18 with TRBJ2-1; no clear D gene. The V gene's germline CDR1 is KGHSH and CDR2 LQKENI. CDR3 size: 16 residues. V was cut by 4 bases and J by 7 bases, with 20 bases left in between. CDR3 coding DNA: TGTGCCAGCTCACTCGGTTCCGGGCCGGAAAAAAATGAGCAGTTCTTC. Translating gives CASSLGSGPEKNEQFF.

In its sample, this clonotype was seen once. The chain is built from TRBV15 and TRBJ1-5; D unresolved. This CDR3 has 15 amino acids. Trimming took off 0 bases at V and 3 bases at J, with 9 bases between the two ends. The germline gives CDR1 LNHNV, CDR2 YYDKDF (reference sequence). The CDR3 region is CATSRDQAANQPQHF. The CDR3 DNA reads TGTGCCACCAGCAGAGATCAGGCAGCCAATCAGCCCCAGCATTTT.

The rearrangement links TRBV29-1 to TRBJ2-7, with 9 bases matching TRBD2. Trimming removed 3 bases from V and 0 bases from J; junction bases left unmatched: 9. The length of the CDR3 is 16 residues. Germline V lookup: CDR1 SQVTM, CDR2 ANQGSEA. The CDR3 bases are TGCAGCGTTGAGGCACCAGCGGGAGGTCTCTCCTACGAGCAGTACTTC. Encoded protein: CSVEAPAGGLSYEQYF.

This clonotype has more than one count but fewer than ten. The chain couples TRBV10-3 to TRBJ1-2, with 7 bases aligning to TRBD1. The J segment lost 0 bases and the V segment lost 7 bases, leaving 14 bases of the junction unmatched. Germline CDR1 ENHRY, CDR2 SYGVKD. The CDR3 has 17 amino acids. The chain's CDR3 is CAITGAGQTSSNYGYTF. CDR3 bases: TGTGCCATCACTGGCGCGGGACAGACCTCCTCTAACTATGGCTACACCTTC.

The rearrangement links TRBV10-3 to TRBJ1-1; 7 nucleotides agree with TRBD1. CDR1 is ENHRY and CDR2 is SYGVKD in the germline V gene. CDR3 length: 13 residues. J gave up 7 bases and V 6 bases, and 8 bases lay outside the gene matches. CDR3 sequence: CAIRGLRDSEAFF. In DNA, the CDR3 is TGTGCCATCAGGGGGCTCCGGGACAGTGAAGCTTTCTTT.

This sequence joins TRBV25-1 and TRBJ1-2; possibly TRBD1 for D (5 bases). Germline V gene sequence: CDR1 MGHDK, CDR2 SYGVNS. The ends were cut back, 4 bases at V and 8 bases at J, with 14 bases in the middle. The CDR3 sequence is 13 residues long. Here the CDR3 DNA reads TGTGCCAGCAGTGCAGGGTGGGTGTTAGGCTACACCTTC. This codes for CASSAGWVLGYTF.

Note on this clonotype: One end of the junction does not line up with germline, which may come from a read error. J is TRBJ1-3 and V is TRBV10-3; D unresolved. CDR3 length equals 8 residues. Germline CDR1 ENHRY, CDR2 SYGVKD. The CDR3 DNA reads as TGTGCCATCAGTGACCCACGTTTT. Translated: CAISDPRF.

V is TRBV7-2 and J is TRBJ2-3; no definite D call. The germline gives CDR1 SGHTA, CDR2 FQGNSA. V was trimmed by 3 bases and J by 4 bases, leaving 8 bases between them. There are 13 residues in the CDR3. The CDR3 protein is CASSFKGSDTQYF. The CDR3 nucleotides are TGTGCCAGCAGCTTTAAGGGATCAGATACGCAGTATTTT.

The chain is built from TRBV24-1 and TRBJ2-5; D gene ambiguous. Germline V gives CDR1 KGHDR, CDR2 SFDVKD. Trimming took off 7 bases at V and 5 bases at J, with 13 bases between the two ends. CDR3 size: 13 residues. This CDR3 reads CATSLGSWETQYF. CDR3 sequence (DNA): TGTGCCACCAGCCTTGGGTCATGGGAGACCCAGTACTTC.

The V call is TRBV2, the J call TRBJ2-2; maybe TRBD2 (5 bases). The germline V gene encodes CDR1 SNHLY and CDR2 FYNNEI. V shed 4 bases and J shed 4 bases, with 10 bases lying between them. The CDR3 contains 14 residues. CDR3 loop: CASSVYGSTGELFF. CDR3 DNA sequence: TGTGCCAGCAGTGTCTATGGGAGCACCGGGGAGCTGTTTTTT.

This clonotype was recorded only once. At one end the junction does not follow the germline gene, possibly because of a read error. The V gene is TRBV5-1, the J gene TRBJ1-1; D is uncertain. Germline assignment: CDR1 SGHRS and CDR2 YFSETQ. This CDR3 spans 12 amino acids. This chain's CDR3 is CASRLVNTEAFF. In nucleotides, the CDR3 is TGCGCCAGCAGGTTGGTGAACACTGAAGCTTTCTTT. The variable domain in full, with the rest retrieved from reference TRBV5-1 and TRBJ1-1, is KAGVTQTPRYLIKTRGQQVTLSCSPISGHRSVSWYQQTPGQGLQFLFEYFSETQRNKGNFPGRFSGRQFSNSRSEMNVSTLELGDSALYLCASRLVNTEAFFGQGTRLTVV.

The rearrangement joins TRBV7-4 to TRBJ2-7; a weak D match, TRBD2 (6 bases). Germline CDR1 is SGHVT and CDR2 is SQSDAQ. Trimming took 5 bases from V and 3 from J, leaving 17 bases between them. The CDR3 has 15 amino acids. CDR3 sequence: CASSLTRYSGYEQYF. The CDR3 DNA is TGTGCCAGCAGCCTAACCCGATATAGCGGCTACGAGCAGTACTTC.

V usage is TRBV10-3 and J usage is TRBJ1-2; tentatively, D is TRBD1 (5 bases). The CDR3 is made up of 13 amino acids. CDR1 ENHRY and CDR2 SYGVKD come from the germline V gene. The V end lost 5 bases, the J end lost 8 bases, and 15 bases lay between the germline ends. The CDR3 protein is CAISQQAAVGYTF. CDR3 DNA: TGTGCCATCAGTCAACAGGCTGCGGTGGGCTACACCTTC.